The 25 T cell receptor beta chains reported below all come from one sample, sequenced in a study of early T cells in non-severe SARS-CoV-2 infection. TCRdb re-analysed the 5' RACE reads in MiXCR, keeping a single row per CDR3 protein. Of under 85,000 distinct CDR3 sequences in the sample, 5% were seen once. The sample in question was whole blood, obtained at baseline. The receptor source for this set is an adult who was a healthcare worker with PCR-confirmed SARS-CoV-2 infection or an uninfected control (not recorded which).

A few counts support this clonotype. The V gene is TRBV12-3 or TRBV12-4, the J gene TRBJ2-2; 8 bases line up with TRBD2. The trim removed 0 bases at V and 3 bases at J, leaving 6 bases unmatched. The length of the CDR3 is 17 residues. CDR3 in DNA: TGTGCCAGCAGTTTAGCGGGTTCGGGAGGGCACACCGGGGAGCTGTTTTTT. Translation: CASSLAGSGGHTGELFF.

The CDR3 nucleotides read TGTGCCAGCAGCTCCTCGACTGGCCACCAAGAGACCCAGTACTTC. Translation: CASSSSTGHQETQYF. The rearrangement links TRBV11-2 to TRBJ2-5, with unresolved D. V gave up 4 bases and J gave up 0 bases, with 12 bases separating them. Germline assignment: CDR1 SGHAT and CDR2 FQNNGV. This CDR3 is 15 amino acids long.

CDR3: CAIRGGDTAYNEQFF. The CDR3 DNA reads as TGTGCCATCAGAGGGGGGGACACCGCCTACAATGAGCAGTTCTTC. V and J are TRBV10-3 and TRBJ2-1; D might be TRBD2 (7 bases). Trimming took off 6 bases at V and 2 bases at J, with 14 bases between the two ends. In germline, CDR1 is ENHRY, CDR2 SYGVKD. The CDR3 totals 15 residues.

The chain is built from TRBV28 and TRBJ1-3; tentative D call: TRBD1 (6 bases). Trimming removed 4 bases at V and 8 bases at J, with 18 bases between. Germline loops: CDR1 MDHEN, CDR2 SYDVKM. The CDR3 has 15 residues. CDR3 sequence: CASSSFGTLGDTIYF. Written as DNA, the CDR3 is TGTGCCAGCAGTTCCTTTGGGACATTAGGGGACACCATATATTTT.

This clonotype was observed a handful of times. The chain is built from TRBV29-1 and TRBJ1-1, with D perhaps TRBD1 (5 bases). Germline V gene sequence: CDR1 SQVTM, CDR2 ANQGSEA. The CDR3 sequence is 13 residues long. V lost 5 bases and J 0 bases, leaving 10 bases between the germline ends. The CDR3 loop is CSVTPGLNTEAFF. In DNA form, the CDR3 reads TGCAGCGTTACACCAGGGCTGAACACTGAAGCTTTCTTT. Complete variable domain (other parts from reference TRBV29-1 and TRBJ1-1): SAVISQKPSRDICQRGTSLTIQCQVDSQVTMMFWYRQQPGQSLTLIATANQGSEATYESGFVIDKFPISRPNLTFSTLTVSNMSPEDSSIYLCSVTPGLNTEAFFGQGTRLTVV.

The CDR3: CASSQGTYEQYF. As DNA, the CDR3 is TGTGCCAGTAGCCAGGGAACCTACGAGCAGTACTTC. V usage is TRBV19 and J usage is TRBJ2-7, with D possibly matching TRBD1 (5 bases). Trimming removed 6 bases at V and 2 bases at J, with 8 bases between. Germline CDR1 is LNHDA and CDR2 is SQIVND (reference sequence). The CDR3 extends over 12 amino acids.

The rearrangement links TRBV12-3 or TRBV12-4 to TRBJ1-1; 11 bases match TRBD1. CDR3 length: 15 amino acids. J lost 9 bases, V lost 6 bases, and 12 bases had no gene match. The CDR3 sequence: CASRQYRDRGVQAFF. CDR3 bases: TGTGCCAGCAGACAATACCGGGACAGGGGGGTTCAAGCTTTCTTT.

In this sample, this clonotype turned up many times. The chain recombines TRBV29-1 with TRBJ1-1; D gene uncertain. Trimming took off 4 bases at V and 1 base at J, with 4 bases between the two ends. The CDR3 has 11 residues. CDR1 and CDR2 from the germline V gene are SQVTM and ANQGSEA. The CDR3 DNA is TGCAGCGTTGCCCCGAACACTGAAGCTTTCTTT. As protein: CSVAPNTEAFF.

The sample holds many counts of this clonotype. The gene calls are TRBV6-2 or TRBV6-3 and TRBJ2-1; TRBD2 matches at 13 bases. V lost 4 bases, J lost 7 bases, and 4 bases stayed unmatched. The CDR3 totals 15 residues. The germline V gene has CDR1 MNHEY and CDR2 SVGEGT. CDR3 sequence (DNA): TGTGCCAGCAGTTCCGGGACTAGCGGGACGAATGAGCAGTTCTTC. Residues: CASSSGTSGTNEQFF.

This clonotype has ten or more counts. The J gene is TRBJ2-1, the V gene TRBV10-2; 7 bases fit TRBD2. Germline V CDR1 and CDR2: WSHSY, SAAADI. The length of the CDR3 is 16 residues. J was trimmed by 2 bases and V by 2 bases; bases with no gene match: 6. In nucleotides, the CDR3 is TGCGCCAGCAGTGAGATCCCGGGAGGAGCCTACAATGAGCAGTTCTTC. Translation: CASSEIPGGAYNEQFF.

This chain uses TRBV7-9 with TRBJ1-2; D remains ambiguous. Germline lookup yields CDR1 SEHNR and CDR2 FQNEAQ (reference sequence). V lost 5 bases and J 7 bases, leaving 8 bases between the germline ends. The CDR3 contains 11 residues. CDR3 residues: CASSHGAGYTF. DNA of the CDR3: TGTGCCAGCAGCCACGGCGCTGGCTACACCTTC.

The rearrangement uses TRBV5-1 and TRBJ1-5; no firm D call. From germline, CDR1 is SGHRS and CDR2 YFSETQ. CDR3 length: 13 residues. V gave up 5 bases and J gave up 3 bases, with 9 bases separating them. The CDR3 loop reads CASRAALNQPQHF. In DNA, the CDR3 is TGCGCCAGCAGGGCAGCTCTCAATCAGCCCCAGCATTTT.

Many counts were recorded for this clonotype. The chain carries TRBV20-1 and TRBJ2-4; D possibly matches TRBD1 or TRBD2 (6 bases each). This CDR3 has 14 residues. The V gene's germline CDR1 is DFQATT and CDR2 SNEGSKA (reference sequence). Deletions cut 1 base from V and 1 base from J, with 8 bases between. CDR3 DNA: TGCAGTGCTAGAGTAGGGGGGGCCAAAAACATTCAGTACTTC. Protein sequence: CSARVGGAKNIQYF.

This clonotype was recorded at least ten times. The J gene is TRBJ2-1, the V gene TRBV24-1; TRBD1 might be the D (6 bases). Germline CDR1 reads KGHDR; CDR2 reads SFDVKD. The CDR3 spans 15 residues. The V end lost 5 bases, the J end lost 2 bases, and 12 bases lay between the germline ends. DNA of the CDR3: TGTGCCACCAGTGCGGCCAGGGGAGCCTACAATGAGCAGTTCTTC. Amino acid sequence: CATSAARGAYNEQFF.

This clonotype was observed at least ten times. J is TRBJ2-5 and V is TRBV29-1; 14 nucleotides line up with TRBD2. The CDR3 consists of 17 residues. V shed 1 base, J shed 4 bases, and the junction held 8 bases outside the gene matches. The V gene's germline CDR1 is SQVTM and CDR2 ANQGSEA. The CDR3 region has the DNA TGCAGCGTTGAAGGGACTAGCGGGAGGATCCGGAGAGAGACCCAGTACTTC. Translation gives CSVEGTSGRIRRETQYF. Variable domain in full (rest from reference TRBV29-1 and TRBJ2-5): SAVISQKPSRDICQRGTSLTIQCQVDSQVTMMFWYRQQPGQSLTLIATANQGSEATYESGFVIDKFPISRPNLTFSTLTVSNMSPEDSSIYLCSVEGTSGRIRRETQYFGPGTRLLVL.

By share of the sample, this clonotype is medium-sized. The V gene is TRBV30, the J gene TRBJ1-1; no reliable D call. Trimming stripped 0 bases from V and 7 bases from J, with 6 bases between. The V gene's germline CDR1 is GTSNPN and CDR2 SVGIG (reference sequence). The CDR3 sequence is 11 residues long. The DNA for the CDR3 is TGTGCCTGGAGTGTACGCGGTGAAGCTTTCTTT. Translation gives CAWSVRGEAFF.

Ten or more counts support this clonotype. The gene calls are TRBV9 and TRBJ2-1; 10 bases agree with TRBD2. V was clipped by 0 bases and J by 8 bases; unmatched bases: 8. Germline-derived CDR1 and CDR2 are SGDLS and YYNGEE. CDR3 size: 16 residues. CDR3: CASSVVGLAESDEQFF. The DNA for the CDR3 is TGTGCCAGCAGCGTAGTTGGACTAGCGGAATCTGATGAGCAGTTCTTC.

This clonotype was seen repeatedly, ten times or more. V and J are TRBV6-5 and TRBJ2-7; the match to TRBD2 covers 11 bases. The CDR3 is 14 amino acids. The V gene end was trimmed by 5 bases and the J gene end by 3 bases; junction bases not matched to a gene: 3. Germline values: CDR1 MNHEY, CDR2 SVGAGI. The CDR3 reads CASSVLAGDYEQYF. The CDR3 DNA follows: TGTGCCAGCAGTGTACTAGCGGGAGACTACGAGCAGTACTTC.

This clonotype showed up just a few times. The chain has TRBV3-1 and TRBJ1-2, with 10 bases that match TRBD1. J gave up 7 bases and V 7 bases, and 12 bases lay outside the gene matches. The CDR3 extends over 15 amino acids. The germline V gene has CDR1 LGHDT and CDR2 YNNKEL (reference sequence). Written as DNA, the CDR3 is TGTGCCAGCAACCTCCGGGGACAGGGGACTATTGGCTACACCTTC. Protein product: CASNLRGQGTIGYTF.

This clonotype was seen a few times. The genes are TRBV25-1 and TRBJ1-6; perhaps TRBD1 as D (5 bases). The CDR3 length is 16 residues. V shed 5 bases and J shed 8 bases, with 19 bases lying between them. Germline assignment: CDR1 MGHDK and CDR2 SYGVNS. CDR3 sequence (DNA): TGTGCCAGCAGTCGCTTTCCGGGACTGGGGGATTCACCCCTCCACTTT. It translates to CASSRFPGLGDSPLHF. Combining the CDR3 with reference TRBV25-1 and TRBJ1-6 gives the whole variable domain EADIYQTPRYLVIGTGKKITLECSQTMGHDKMYWYQQDPGMELHLIHYSYGVNSTEKGDLSSESTVSRIRTEHFPLTLESARPSHTSQYLCASSRFPGLGDSPLHFGNGTRLTVT.

This clonotype was seen many times. This rearrangement joins TRBV4-2 to TRBJ1-6, with D unresolved. The CDR3 spans 16 residues. Trimming removed 0 bases at V and 5 bases at J, with 11 bases between. Germline V gives CDR1 LGHNA, CDR2 YNFKEQ. This CDR3 is CASSQDWSGNNSPLHF. The CDR3 nucleotides read TGTGCCAGCAGCCAAGATTGGTCTGGGAATAATTCACCCCTCCACTTT.

This clonotype was seen many times. This sequence joins TRBV6-6 and TRBJ2-7, with D possibly matching TRBD2 (6 bases). This CDR3 is 13 amino acids long. Trimming shortened V by 7 bases and J by 4 bases, and 14 bases separated the two germline ends. Germline-derived CDR1 and CDR2 are MNHNY and SVGAGI (reference sequence). CDR3 amino acids: CASTAGIGYEQYF. The CDR3 nucleotides read TGTGCCAGCACTGCGGGAATTGGGTACGAGCAGTACTTC.

This clonotype was detected ten times or more. V is TRBV13 and J is TRBJ1-1; D unresolved. V was cut by 3 bases and J by 5 bases, with 7 bases left in between. The CDR3 consists of 12 residues. CDR1 and CDR2 from the germline V gene are PRHDT and FYEKMQ (reference sequence). The DNA for the CDR3 is TGTGCCAGCAGCTTTTCGTGGACTGAAGCTTTCTTT. As protein: CASSFSWTEAFF.

This clonotype was observed a few times. The V and J genes are TRBV27 and TRBJ2-7; weak D call: TRBD2 (7 bases). The germline V gene encodes CDR1 MNHEY and CDR2 SMNVEV (reference sequence). This CDR3 is built from 14 residues. Trimming left V 3 bases short and J 3 bases short, with 12 bases between. In DNA, the CDR3 is TGTGCCAGCAGTTTGAGCGGGACAATCTACGAGCAGTACTTC. It yields the protein CASSLSGTIYEQYF.

This clonotype was seen many times. The J gene is TRBJ2-7, the V gene TRBV28; TRBD2 matches at 12 bases. V was clipped by 6 bases and J by 4 bases; unmatched bases: 4. The germline V gene has CDR1 MDHEN and CDR2 SYDVKM. The CDR3 covers 14 residues. The CDR3 DNA follows: TGTGCCAGCAGGCTTGGGACTAGCGGGTACGAGCAGTACTTC. It translates to CASRLGTSGYEQYF.